Each of the 28 T cell receptor beta chains below was sequenced from the same sample in a study of T cell responses to AZD1222 COVID-19 vaccine. TCRdb's copy holds only in-frame clones and misses some; the assay was immunoSEQ multiplex PCR. The data show about 150,000 clones, 90% to 95% seen once. The specimen comprised peripheral blood, sampled on day 0 of AZD1222 vaccination. These receptors all come from an adult in good health.

V and J are TRBV7-6 and TRBJ1-6, with D maybe TRBD1 (5 bases). V lost 1 base to trimming and J lost 9 bases, with 10 bases between them. Germline CDR1 reads SGHVS; CDR2 reads FNYEAQ. The CDR3 contains 14 residues. The CDR3 loop reads CASSLVGGTSPLHF. The CDR3 region has the DNA TGTGCCAGCAGCTTAGTTGGGGGGACTTCACCCCTCCACTTT.

The chain employs TRBV7-9 and TRBJ2-7, with no clear D. Trimming shortened V by 5 bases and J by 5 bases, and 13 bases separated the two germline ends. CDR1 is SEHNR, CDR2 FQNEAQ, per germline (reference sequence). There are 13 residues in the CDR3. CDR3 bases: TGTGCCAGCAGCCAGACACGTTCCAACGAGCAGTACTTC. This codes for CASSQTRSNEQYF. Based on the CDR3 plus reference TRBV7-9 and TRBJ2-7, the full variable domain is DTGVSQNPRHKITKRGQNVTFRCDPISEHNRLYWYRQTLGQGPEFLTYFQNEAQLEKSRLLSDRFSAERPKGSFSTLEIQRTEQGDSAMYLCASSQTRSNEQYFGPGTRLTVT.

The table lists this clone with a count of one. V is TRBV15 and J is TRBJ2-5; TRBD2 is a possible D gene (7 bases). There are 13 residues in the CDR3. Germline loops: CDR1 LNHNV, CDR2 YYDKDF (reference sequence). The V gene lost 7 bases and the J gene lost 4 bases, with 13 bases spanning the gap. The CDR3 sequence: CATTQGGGETQYF. Written as DNA, the CDR3 is TGTGCCACCACTCAGGGAGGGGGAGAGACCCAGTACTTC.

CDR3 nucleotide sequence: TGTGCCAGCAGTCCCCCAGAACAATTGAACACTGAAGCTTTCTTT. Translating it yields CASSPPEQLNTEAFF. This sequence joins TRBV28 and TRBJ1-1; no definite D call. The CDR3 has 15 amino acids. V dropped 5 bases and J dropped 0 bases, with 13 bases sitting between them. Looked up from germline, CDR1 is MDHEN and CDR2 is SYDVKM.

The chain recombines TRBV7-2 with TRBJ1-3; D unresolved. The CDR3 is made up of 13 amino acids. The V gene's germline CDR1 is SGHTA and CDR2 FQGNSA. The germline V and J ends were trimmed by 5 bases and 2 bases, with 7 bases remaining between them. CDR3 in amino acids: CASSPGPGNTIYF. CDR3 DNA sequence: TGTGCCAGCAGCCCCGGACCTGGAAACACCATATATTTT. Combining the CDR3 with reference TRBV7-2 and TRBJ1-3 gives the whole variable domain GAGVSQSPSNKVTEKGKDVELRCDPISGHTALYWYRQSLGQGLEFLIYFQGNSAPDKSGLPSDRFSAERTGGSVSTLTIQRTQQEDSAVYLCASSPGPGNTIYFGEGSWLTVV.

This rearrangement joins TRBV6-1 to TRBJ1-1, with 7 bases fitting TRBD1. Germline V lookup: CDR1 MNHNS, CDR2 SASEGT. The CDR3 loop spans 14 amino acids. Unmatched junction bases numbered 4, after V lost 5 bases and J lost 1 base. The CDR3 DNA reads TGTGCCAGCAGTCGGGACAGCAGGAACACTGAAGCTTTCTTT. As protein: CASSRDSRNTEAFF.

The chain combines TRBV27 with TRBJ2-5, with D possibly matching TRBD1 (6 bases). The germline CDR1 and CDR2 sequences are MNHEY and SMNVEV (reference sequence). Between the trimmed V and J ends, which lost 6 bases and 2 bases, there was a span of 10 bases. The CDR3 spans 13 residues. The CDR3 DNA reads as TGTGCCAGCAGCCCAGGACAGCAAGAGACCCAGTACTTC. Amino acids: CASSPGQQETQYF.

The DNA of the CDR3 is TGTGCCAGCAGCGTAGAGGTCACCGGGGGGGGCTACACCTTC. Its protein product is CASSVEVTGGGYTF. The genes are TRBV9 and TRBJ1-2; possible D gene TRBD1, 5 bases. There are 14 residues in the CDR3. V was trimmed by 0 bases and J by 8 bases, leaving 14 bases between them. The V gene's germline CDR1 is SGDLS and CDR2 YYNGEE.

The chain couples TRBV6-6 to TRBJ1-1; tentative D call: TRBD1 (6 bases). Germline values: CDR1 MNHNY, CDR2 SVGAGI (reference sequence). The CDR3 is 17 amino acids. The V gene lost 5 bases and the J gene lost 0 bases, with 19 bases spanning the gap. CDR3 protein: CASSQRRTDPMNTEAFF. In DNA form, the CDR3 reads TGTGCCAGCAGTCAACGACGGACAGACCCCATGAACACTGAAGCTTTCTTT.

V gene TRBV18 combines with J gene TRBJ2-7, with D possibly TRBD1 on 5 matching bases. The ends were cut back, 0 bases at V and 6 bases at J, with 15 bases in the middle. The CDR3 sequence is 15 residues long. The germline CDR1 and CDR2 sequences are KGHSH and LQKENI. DNA for the CDR3: TGTGCCAGCTCACCACCGTATAACAGGCGAGTCGAGCAGTACTTC. This codes for CASSPPYNRRVEQYF.

The gene calls are TRBV18 and TRBJ1-1; 8 positions agree with TRBD1. The CDR3 runs to 13 residues. After removal of 5 bases from V and 4 bases from J, the junction contained 3 bases not matched to a gene. Germline values: CDR1 KGHSH, CDR2 LQKENI. The CDR3 DNA reads as TGTGCCAGCTCATCACAGGGGGGCACTGAAGCTTTCTTT. This sequence encodes CASSSQGGTEAFF.

This sequence joins TRBV20-1 and TRBJ1-3; D call uncertain. V dropped 1 base and J dropped 3 bases, with 1 base sitting between them. Germline V lookup: CDR1 DFQATT, CDR2 SNEGSKA (reference sequence). The CDR3 consists of 11 residues. The CDR3 coding sequence is TGCAGTGCTAGAGTTGGAAACACCATATATTTT. This encodes CSARVGNTIYF.

This clone was seen just once. This rearrangement joins TRBV5-5 to TRBJ2-2; D uncertain. The germline gives CDR1 SGHKS, CDR2 YYEKEE (reference sequence). The CDR3 length is 16 residues. V was shortened by 0 bases and J by 0 bases, with 9 bases between the two germline ends. The CDR3 DNA reads as TGTGCCAGCAGCTTGGGCCAGTGGTCGAACACCGGGGAGCTGTTTTTT. Its translation is CASSLGQWSNTGELFF.

This clone was picked up one time. This rearrangement joins TRBV2 to TRBJ2-3; D ambiguous. This CDR3 contains 16 residues. With 7 bases removed from V and 3 bases from J, the gap between germline ends came to 20 bases. In germline, CDR1 is SNHLY, CDR2 FYNNEI. CDR3: CASKFGTTRPTDTQYF. Written as DNA, the CDR3 is TGTGCCAGCAAGTTCGGCACCACCAGACCTACAGATACGCAGTATTTT.

The V gene is TRBV5-5, the J gene TRBJ2-1; unclear D gene. The CDR3 length is 14 residues. Trimming shortened V by 2 bases and J by 10 bases, and 16 bases separated the two germline ends. Germline assignment: CDR1 SGHKS and CDR2 YYEKEE (reference sequence). CDR3 DNA sequence: TGTGCCAGCAGCTTAACCGGGCAGCTATTCGAGCAGTTCTTC. Amino acids: CASSLTGQLFEQFF.

The chain carries TRBV7-2 and TRBJ2-7; 7 nucleotides line up with TRBD1. The CDR3 loop spans 15 amino acids. Looked up from germline, CDR1 is SGHTA and CDR2 is FQGNSA. V was clipped by 1 base and J by 3 bases; unmatched bases: 6. Here the CDR3 DNA reads TGTGCCAGCAGCTTAGAGGGGGCTTTCGTCTACGAGCAGTACTTC. It codes for CASSLEGAFVYEQYF.

In this sample, this clone turned up once. The chain joins TRBV7-9 to TRBJ1-2; no firm D call. The CDR3 length is 16 residues. Germline CDR1 SEHNR, CDR2 FQNEAQ (reference sequence). Trimming took 3 bases from V and 0 from J, leaving 14 bases between them. The CDR3: CASSLTRSQSNYGYTF. The CDR3 DNA reads TGTGCCAGCAGCTTGACTCGGAGTCAGTCTAACTATGGCTACACCTTC. The whole variable domain, filled in from reference TRBV7-9 and TRBJ1-2, reads DTGVSQNPRHKITKRGQNVTFRCDPISEHNRLYWYRQTLGQGPEFLTYFQNEAQLEKSRLLSDRFSAERPKGSFSTLEIQRTEQGDSAMYLCASSLTRSQSNYGYTFGSGTRLTVV.

The J gene is TRBJ2-3, the V gene TRBV4-1, with 11 bases fitting TRBD2. The CDR3 consists of 17 residues. J lost 3 bases, V lost 1 base, and 6 bases had no gene match. Germline values: CDR1 MGHRA, CDR2 YSYEKL. For the CDR3, the DNA is TGCGCCAGCAGCCAAGGACCATTAGCGGGGGGGACAGATACGCAGTATTTT. Amino acid sequence: CASSQGPLAGGTDTQYF.

The chain has TRBV5-8 and TRBJ1-5; D uncertain. The V end was cut by 0 bases, the J end by 9 bases, with 7 bases between. This CDR3 is 12 amino acids long. CDR1 and CDR2 (germline): SGHTS, YDEGEE. DNA of the CDR3: TGTGCCAGCAGCTTGGTGGGTTCGCCCCAGCATTTT. Its translation is CASSLVGSPQHF.

This chain connects TRBV16 to TRBJ1-1, with 7 bases identical to TRBD1. Germline V CDR1 and CDR2: KGHSY, FQNENV. V lost 5 bases, J lost 4 bases, and 10 bases stayed unmatched. The CDR3 has 15 amino acids. This chain's CDR3 is CASSDPGGAGTEAFF. The CDR3 nucleotides read TGTGCCAGCAGCGACCCAGGGGGGGCGGGCACTGAAGCTTTCTTT.

The DNA of the CDR3 is TGTGCAAGTCGCATTTCGGCCAAAGGAGGGGGGCCCACCGGGGAGCTGTTTTTT. Residues: CASRISAKGGGPTGELFF. V gene TRBV12-2 combines with J gene TRBJ2-2. TRBV12-2 constitutes a pseudogene. The CDR3 totals 18 residues.

The V and J genes are TRBV2 and TRBJ2-5; the D gene is possibly TRBD2 (5 bases). Germline V gene data show CDR1 as SNHLY and CDR2 as FYNNEI. This CDR3 contains 12 residues. The DNA of the CDR3 is TGTGCAGGAGGTGTGGGTCGAGAGACCCAGTACTTC. The encoded protein is CAGGVGRETQYF.

This chain joins TRBV3-1 (or the pseudogene TRBV3-2) and TRBJ2-4; 9 bases are shared with TRBD1. The CDR3 sequence is 15 residues long. The germline gives CDR1 LGHDT, CDR2 YNNKEL (reference sequence). The V gene end was trimmed by 4 bases and the J gene end by 8 bases; junction bases not matched to a gene: 9. The CDR3 protein is CASSREDRGGDIQYF. Written as DNA, the CDR3 is TGTGCCAGCAGCCGGGAGGACAGGGGAGGAGACATTCAGTACTTC.

The chain employs TRBV2 and TRBJ2-7; D gene ambiguous. This CDR3 has 11 amino acids. Trimming left V 3 bases short and J 7 bases short, with 7 bases between. Looked up from germline, CDR1 is SNHLY and CDR2 is FYNNEI. The DNA for the CDR3 is TGTGCCAGCAGTGATTATGGAGAGCAGTACTTC. Translation gives CASSDYGEQYF.

The rearrangement uses TRBV7-2 and TRBJ1-1, with D perhaps matching TRBD1 (5 bases). V lost 0 bases and J 1 base, leaving 12 bases between the germline ends. This CDR3 contains 16 residues. From germline, CDR1 is SGHTA and CDR2 FQGNSA. CDR3 sequence reads: CASSLAIGGGNTEAFF. The CDR3 coding sequence is TGTGCCAGCAGCTTAGCGATCGGCGGGGGGAACACTGAAGCTTTCTTT. Supplemented by reference TRBV7-2 and TRBJ1-1, the full variable domain reads GAGVSQSPSNKVTEKGKDVELRCDPISGHTALYWYRQSLGQGLEFLIYFQGNSAPDKSGLPSDRFSAERTGGSVSTLTIQRTQQEDSAVYLCASSLAIGGGNTEAFFGQGTRLTVV.

The rearrangement links TRBV27 to TRBJ1-4; possible D gene TRBD1, 5 bases. Germline CDR1 reads MNHEY; CDR2 reads SMNVEV (reference sequence). The CDR3 is made up of 16 amino acids. V lost 1 base and J 3 bases, leaving 12 bases between the germline ends. The CDR3 nucleotides read TGTGCCAGCAGTTTATGGGCCAGGGCCCCTAATGAAAAACTGTTTTTT. Its protein product is CASSLWARAPNEKLFF. The whole variable domain, remainder taken from reference TRBV27 and TRBJ1-4, is EAQVTQNPRYLITVTGKKLTVTCSQNMNHEYMSWYRQDPGLGLRQIYYSMNVEVTDKGDVPEGYKVSRKEKRNFPLILESPSPNQTSLYFCASSLWARAPNEKLFFGSGTQLSVL.

The chain uses TRBV7-8 and TRBJ2-7; D is perhaps TRBD2 (6 bases). This CDR3 has 15 amino acids. V was cut by 5 bases and J by 4 bases, with 18 bases left in between. CDR1 and CDR2 (germline): SGHVS, FQNEAQ. DNA of the CDR3: TGTGCCAGCAGCGGCGCGGGGTACAGTTCGTACGAGCAGTACTTC. It encodes CASSGAGYSSYEQYF.

The chain links TRBV28 to TRBJ2-7, with a weak D call TRBD2 (5 bases). The length of the CDR3 is 15 residues. CDR1 and CDR2 (germline): MDHEN, SYDVKM. V lost 2 bases to trimming and J lost 0 bases, with 11 bases between them. The CDR3 sequence is CASSLPPGISYEQYF. CDR3 nucleotides: TGTGCCAGCAGTTTACCTCCGGGGATCTCCTACGAGCAGTACTTC.